These 3 T cell receptor beta chains share one sample of origin, sequenced in a study of blood T cell repertoires in COVID-19. The assay was immunoSEQ multiplex PCR, and TCRdb's table has in-frame clones only and misses some. Of a few hundred thousand clones listed, about 86% are singletons. Sequencing was done on a sample of peripheral blood. Receptors were obtained from a person aged 70 to 85 with COVID-19, enrolled during active disease.

The rearrangement links TRBV5-6 to TRBJ2-7; 12 bases line up with TRBD1. The CDR3 contains 17 residues. J lost 4 bases, V lost 4 bases, and 12 bases had no gene match. CDR1 is SGHDT and CDR2 is YYEEEE in the germline V gene. CDR3 in DNA: TGTGCCAGCAGCCCCCTGGGGGACAGGGGGCTATTATACGAGCAGTACTTC. Translating gives CASSPLGDRGLLYEQYF.

This CDR3 is CASSQSSNQPQHF. CDR3 coding DNA: TGTGCCAGCAGCCAATCAAGCAATCAGCCCCAGCATTTT. The gene calls are TRBV3-1 (or the pseudogene TRBV3-2) and TRBJ1-5; the D is unclear. Germline CDR1 is LGHDT and CDR2 is YNNKEL (reference sequence). V was clipped by 2 bases and J by 1 base, with 3 bases between them. There are 13 residues in the CDR3.

CDR3 region: CAWSVNRGVDFNSPLHF. CDR3 coding DNA: TGTGCCTGGAGCGTCAACAGGGGAGTGGATTTTAATTCACCCCTCCACTTT. This chain joins TRBV30 and TRBJ1-6; 7 positions agree with TRBD1. V gave up 3 bases and J gave up 6 bases; unmatched junction bases: 14. Germline V gene sequence: CDR1 GTSNPN, CDR2 SVGIG (reference sequence). CDR3 size: 17 residues.